This T cell receptor (beta chain) is from a study of cytomegalovirus exposure and HLA in healthy donors. General study points: In an earlier analysis, in several hundred donors, most V segments appeared productive either ~87% or ~30% of the time.

V was trimmed by 0 bases and J by 0 bases, leaving 7 bases between them. This CDR3 region has 15 residues. CDR1 and CDR2 from the germline V gene are LGHNA and YSLEER. PCR used 60 Vbeta primers and 13 Jbeta primers. Method: immunoSEQ multiplex PCR; TCRdb's copy keeps in-frame clones and lacks some. The table records about 140,000 clones, 73% of them present only once. As for this clone: The antigen remains undetermined.

The sequenced sample was PBMCs. The genes are TRBV4-3 and TRBJ2-3; D possibly corresponds to TRBD2 (6 bases). The source is a woman aged 40 to 50 in good health and CMV-seronegative. Here the CDR3 reads CASSQDGTSTDTQYF. CDR3 bases: TGCGCCAGCAGCCAAGATGGGACTAGCACAGATACGCAGTATTTT.